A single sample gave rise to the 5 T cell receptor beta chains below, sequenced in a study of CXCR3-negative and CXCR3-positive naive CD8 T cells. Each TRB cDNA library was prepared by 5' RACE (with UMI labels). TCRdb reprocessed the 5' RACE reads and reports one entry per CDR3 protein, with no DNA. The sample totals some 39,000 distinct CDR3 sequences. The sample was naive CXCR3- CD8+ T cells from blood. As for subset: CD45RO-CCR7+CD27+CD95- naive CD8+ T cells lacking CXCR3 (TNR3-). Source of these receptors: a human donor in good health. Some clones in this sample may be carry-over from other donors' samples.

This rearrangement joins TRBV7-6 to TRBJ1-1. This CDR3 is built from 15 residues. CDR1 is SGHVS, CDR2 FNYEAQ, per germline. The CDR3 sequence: CASSLGQKMNTEAFF.

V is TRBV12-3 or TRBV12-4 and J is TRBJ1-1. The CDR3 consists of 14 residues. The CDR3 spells CASSLLGLNTEAFF.

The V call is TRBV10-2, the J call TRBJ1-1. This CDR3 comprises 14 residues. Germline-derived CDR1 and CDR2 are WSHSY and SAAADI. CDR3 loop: CASSDSWVNTEASF.

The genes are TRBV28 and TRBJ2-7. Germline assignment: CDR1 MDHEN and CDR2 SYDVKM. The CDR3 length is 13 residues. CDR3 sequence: CASSFTLDYEQYF. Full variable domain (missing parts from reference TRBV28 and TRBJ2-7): DVKVTQSSRYLVKRTGEKVFLECVQDMDHENMFWYRQDPGLGLRLIYFSYDVKMKEKGDIPEGYSVSREKKERFSLILESASTNQTSMYLCASSFTLDYEQYFGPGTRLTVT.

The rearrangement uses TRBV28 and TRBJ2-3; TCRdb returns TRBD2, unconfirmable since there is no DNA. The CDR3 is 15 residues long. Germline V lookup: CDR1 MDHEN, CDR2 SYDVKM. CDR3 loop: CASSPGGGTTDTQYF.